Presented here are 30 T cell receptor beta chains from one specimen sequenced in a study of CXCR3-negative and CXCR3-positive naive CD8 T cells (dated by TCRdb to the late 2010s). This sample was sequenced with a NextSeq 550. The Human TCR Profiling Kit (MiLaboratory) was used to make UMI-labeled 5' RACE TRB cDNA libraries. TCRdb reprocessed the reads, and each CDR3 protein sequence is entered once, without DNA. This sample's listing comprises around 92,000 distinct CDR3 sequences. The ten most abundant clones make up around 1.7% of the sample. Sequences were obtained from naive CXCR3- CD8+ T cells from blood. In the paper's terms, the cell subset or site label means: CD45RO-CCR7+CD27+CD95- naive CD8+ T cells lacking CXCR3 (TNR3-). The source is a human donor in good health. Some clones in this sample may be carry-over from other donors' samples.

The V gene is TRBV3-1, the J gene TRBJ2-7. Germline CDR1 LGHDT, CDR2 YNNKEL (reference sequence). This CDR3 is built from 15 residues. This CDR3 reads CASSQVWSYSYEQYF.

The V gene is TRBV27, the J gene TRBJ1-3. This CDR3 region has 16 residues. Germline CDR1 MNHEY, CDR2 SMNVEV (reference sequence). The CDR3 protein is CASSLQPPYSGNTIYF.

This CDR3 is CASSSTRQGAINEQYF. The chain combines TRBV7-9 with TRBJ2-7; the TRBD1 assignment by TCRdb is unverifiable without DNA. The CDR3 has 16 amino acids. Germline V CDR1 and CDR2: SEHNR, FQNEAQ (reference sequence).

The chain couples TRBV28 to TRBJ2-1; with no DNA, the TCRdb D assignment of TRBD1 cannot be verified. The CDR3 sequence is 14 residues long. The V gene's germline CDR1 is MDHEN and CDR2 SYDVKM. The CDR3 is CASSFPGMGNEQFF.

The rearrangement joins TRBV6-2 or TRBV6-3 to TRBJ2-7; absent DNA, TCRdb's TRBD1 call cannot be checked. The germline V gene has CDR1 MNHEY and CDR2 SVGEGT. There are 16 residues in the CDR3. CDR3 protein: CASSIWTGGVPGEQYF.

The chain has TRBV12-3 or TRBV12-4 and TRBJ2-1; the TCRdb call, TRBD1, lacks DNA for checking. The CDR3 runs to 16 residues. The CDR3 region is CASIPDRDRPRNEQFF.

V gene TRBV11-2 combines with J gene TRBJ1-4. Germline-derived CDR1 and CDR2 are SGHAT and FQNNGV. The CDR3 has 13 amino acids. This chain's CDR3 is CASGRAANEKLFF.

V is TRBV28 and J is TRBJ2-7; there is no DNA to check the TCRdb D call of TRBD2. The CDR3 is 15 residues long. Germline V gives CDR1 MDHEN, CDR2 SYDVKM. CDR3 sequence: CASSHLAGGKIEQYF.

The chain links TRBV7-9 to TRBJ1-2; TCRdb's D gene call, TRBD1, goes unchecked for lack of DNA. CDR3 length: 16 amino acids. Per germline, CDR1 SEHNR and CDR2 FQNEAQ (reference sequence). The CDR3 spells CASSLALTESNYGYTF.

CDR3 region: CASSVDSHRGSDQPQHF. The V call is TRBV9, the J call TRBJ1-5; no DNA is available, so the TRBD1 call from TCRdb remains unchecked. Per germline, CDR1 SGDLS and CDR2 YYNGEE. The CDR3 consists of 17 residues.

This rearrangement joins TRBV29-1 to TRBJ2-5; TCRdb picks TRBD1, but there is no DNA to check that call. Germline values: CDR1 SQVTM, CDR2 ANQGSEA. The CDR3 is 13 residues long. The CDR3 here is CSVVLGAGETQYF. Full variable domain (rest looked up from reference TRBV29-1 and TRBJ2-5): SAVISQKPSRDICQRGTSLTIQCQVDSQVTMMFWYRQQPGQSLTLIATANQGSEATYESGFVIDKFPISRPNLTFSTLTVSNMSPEDSSIYLCSVVLGAGETQYFGPGTRLLVL.

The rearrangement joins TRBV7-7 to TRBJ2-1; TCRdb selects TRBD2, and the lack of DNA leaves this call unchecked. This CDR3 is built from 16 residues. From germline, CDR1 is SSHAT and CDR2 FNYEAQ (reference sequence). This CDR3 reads CASSLEPAGRFNEQFF.

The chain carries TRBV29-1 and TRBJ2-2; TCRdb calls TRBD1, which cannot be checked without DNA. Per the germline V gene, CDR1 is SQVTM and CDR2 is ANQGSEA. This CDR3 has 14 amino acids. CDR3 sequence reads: CSVGGQSNTGELFF.

The CDR3 region is CASSYGTDNYNEQFF. The chain recombines TRBV5-5 with TRBJ2-1; TCRdb calls TRBD1, which cannot be checked without DNA. Germline V gene sequence: CDR1 SGHKS, CDR2 YYEKEE (reference sequence). The CDR3 is made up of 15 amino acids.

The CDR3 here is CASSSSSGETQYF. The chain carries TRBV7-3 and TRBJ2-5; TCRdb reports TRBD2, a call that lacks DNA to check it against. Germline-derived CDR1 and CDR2 are SGHTA and FQGTGA. The CDR3 covers 13 residues.

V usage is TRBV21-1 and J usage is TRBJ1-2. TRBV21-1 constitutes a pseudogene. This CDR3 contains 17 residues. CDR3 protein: CASSKGGGPAFHYGYTF.

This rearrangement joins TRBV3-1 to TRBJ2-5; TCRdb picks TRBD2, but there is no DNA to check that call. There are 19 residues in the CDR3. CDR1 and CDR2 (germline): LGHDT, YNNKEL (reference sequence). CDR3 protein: CASSHERGLAGVLQETQYF.

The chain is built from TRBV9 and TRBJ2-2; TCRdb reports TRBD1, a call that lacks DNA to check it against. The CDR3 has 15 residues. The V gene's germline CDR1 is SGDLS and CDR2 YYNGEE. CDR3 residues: CASSSRAASTGELFF. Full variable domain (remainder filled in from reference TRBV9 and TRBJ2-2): DSGVTQTPKHLITATGQRVTLRCSPRSGDLSVYWYQQSLDQGLQFLIQYYNGEERAKGNILERFSAQQFPDLHSELNLSSLELGDSALYFCASSSRAASTGELFFGEGSRLTVL.

This CDR3 is CSAETSHTDTQYF. The V and J genes are TRBV29-1 and TRBJ2-3; TCRdb's D gene call, TRBD1, goes unchecked for lack of DNA. Germline lookup yields CDR1 SQVTM and CDR2 ANQGSEA. The CDR3 consists of 13 residues.

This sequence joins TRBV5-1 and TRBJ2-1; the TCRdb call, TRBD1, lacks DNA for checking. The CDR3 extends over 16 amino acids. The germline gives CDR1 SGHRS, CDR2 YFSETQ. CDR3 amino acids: CASSLVTGQIVSEQFF.

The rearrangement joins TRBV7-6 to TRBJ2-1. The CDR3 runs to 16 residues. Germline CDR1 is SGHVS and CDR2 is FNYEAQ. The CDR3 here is CASSLDLPSSYNEQFF.

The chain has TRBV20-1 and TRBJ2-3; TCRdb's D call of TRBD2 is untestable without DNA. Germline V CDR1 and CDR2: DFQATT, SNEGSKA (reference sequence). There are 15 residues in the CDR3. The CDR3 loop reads CSAPPRDSFADTQYF.

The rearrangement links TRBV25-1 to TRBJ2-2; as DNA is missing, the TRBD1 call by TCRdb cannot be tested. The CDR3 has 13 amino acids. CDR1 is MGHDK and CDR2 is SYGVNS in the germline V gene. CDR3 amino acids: CASSEGDVGELFF.

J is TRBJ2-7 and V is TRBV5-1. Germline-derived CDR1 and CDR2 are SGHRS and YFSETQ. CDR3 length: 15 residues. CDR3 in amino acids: CASSPQAGPAYEQYF. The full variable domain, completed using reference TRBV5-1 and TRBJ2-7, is KAGVTQTPRYLIKTRGQQVTLSCSPISGHRSVSWYQQTPGQGLQFLFEYFSETQRNKGNFPGRFSGRQFSNSRSEMNVSTLELGDSALYLCASSPQAGPAYEQYFGPGTRLTVT.

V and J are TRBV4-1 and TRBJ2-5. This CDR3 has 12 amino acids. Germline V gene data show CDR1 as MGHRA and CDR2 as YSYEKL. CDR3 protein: CASSQVEETQYF.

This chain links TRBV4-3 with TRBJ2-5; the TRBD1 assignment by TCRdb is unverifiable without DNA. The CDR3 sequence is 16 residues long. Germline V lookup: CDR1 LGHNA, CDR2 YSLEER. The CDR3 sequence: CASSQRRDTLLETQYF.

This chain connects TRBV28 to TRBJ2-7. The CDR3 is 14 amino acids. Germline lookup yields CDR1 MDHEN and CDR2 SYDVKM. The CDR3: CASSFSDRSYEQYF.

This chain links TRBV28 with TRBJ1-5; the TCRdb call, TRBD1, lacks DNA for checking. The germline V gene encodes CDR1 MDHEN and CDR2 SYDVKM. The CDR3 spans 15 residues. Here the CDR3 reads CASSFSDRPDQPQHF.

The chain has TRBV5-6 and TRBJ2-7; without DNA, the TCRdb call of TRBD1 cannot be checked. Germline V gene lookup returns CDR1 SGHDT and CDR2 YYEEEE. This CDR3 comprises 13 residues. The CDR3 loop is CASSLGGGNEQYF.

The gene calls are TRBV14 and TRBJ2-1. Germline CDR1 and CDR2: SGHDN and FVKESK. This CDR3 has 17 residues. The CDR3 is CASSQDASTGAYNEQFF.